Listed below are T cell receptor beta chains from one sample, sequenced in a study of T cell responses to AZD1222 COVID-19 vaccine. Produced via immunoSEQ multiplex PCR; TCRdb's table is partial and in-frame only. The sample lists about 150,000 clones, 90% to 95% occurring once. Here the sequenced sample was peripheral blood, taken 28 days after the second AZD1222 dose. These receptors all come from an adult who received the AZD1222 COVID-19 vaccine. Each CDR3 is given with its conserved first and last residue. A D gene is named only where the DNA matches it firmly. The size field is filled for only some rows; it gives once, few, many or a size class.

clone size | J gene | V gene | D gene | CDR3 protein | CDR3 DNA
- | TRBJ2-7 | TRBV7-8 | - | CASSLARLGGDEQYF | TGTGCCAGCAGCTTAGCGCGGTTAGGGGGAGACGAGCAGTACTTC
- | TRBJ1-5 | TRBV7-9 | TRBD1 | CASSLGQGVDQPQHF | TGTGCCAGCAGCTTAGGGCAGGGGGTAGATCAGCCCCAGCATTTT
- | TRBJ2-1 | TRBV4-3 | - | CASSQSSVSSYNEQFF | TGCGCCAGCAGCCAAAGTTCCGTGAGCTCCTACAATGAGCAGTTCTTC
- | TRBJ1-6 | TRBV4-1 | - | CASSQDSSYNSPLHF | TGCGCCAGCAGCCAGGACAGCTCCTATAATTCACCCCTCCACTTT
- | TRBJ2-7 | TRBV5-6 | TRBD1 | CASSEDRGLIYEQYF | TGTGCCAGCAGCGAAGACAGGGGGCTCATCTACGAGCAGTACTTC
once | TRBJ2-7 | TRBV7-2 | - | CASSSRPGGLSYEQYF | TGTGCCAGCAGCTCGCGCCCAGGGGGGCTCAGCTACGAGCAGTACTTC
- | TRBJ2-7 | TRBV18 | - | CASSPGASPAQYF | TGTGCCAGCTCACCTGGGGCGTCCCCGGCGCAGTACTTC
- | TRBJ1-5 | TRBV24-1 | - | CATSDPGEGDLGPQHF | TGTGCCACCAGTGATCCAGGCGAGGGCGATTTAGGGCCCCAGCATTTT
- | TRBJ2-1 | TRBV19 | - | CASIPCPTYNEQFF | TGTGCCAGTATTCCATGCCCCACCTACAATGAGCAGTTCTTC
- | TRBJ2-2 | TRBV10-3 | - | CAISESAQRASTGELFF | TGTGCCATCAGTGAGTCGGCCCAGCGGGCCAGCACCGGGGAGCTGTTTTTT
- | TRBJ1-2 | TRBV7-2 | TRBD1 | CASSFSQGARGYTF | TGTGCCAGCAGCTTCTCACAGGGGGCGAGGGGCTACACCTTC
- | TRBJ2-7 | TRBV7-8 | TRBD2 | CASSLFRLAGTTYEQYF | TGTGCCAGCAGCTTATTTCGCCTAGCGGGAACCACCTACGAGCAGTACTTC
- | TRBJ1-2 | TRBV23-1 | - | CASSPPQCCRAMDGYTF | TGCGCCAGCAGTCCCCCGCAATGTTGCAGGGCAATGGATGGCTACACCTTC
- | TRBJ1-2 | TRBV6-1 | TRBD1 | CASSFTGTAYGYTF | TGTGCCAGCAGTTTTACCGGGACAGCCTATGGCTACACCTTC
- | TRBJ2-2 | TRBV5-1 | - | CASSLDSPNTGELFF | TGCGCCAGCAGCTTGGACAGCCCGAACACCGGGGAGCTGTTTTTT
- | TRBJ1-1 | TRBV6-5 | - | CASSYVQVGMNTEAFF | TGTGCCAGCAGTTACGTTCAAGTAGGTATGAACACTGAAGCTTTCTTT
- | TRBJ1-1 | TRBV24-1 | - | CATSDLWGHTEAFF | TGTGCCACCAGTGATTTGTGGGGGCACACTGAAGCTTTCTTT
- | TRBJ2-3 | TRBV2 | TRBD2 | CASSESAGGSTDTQYF | TGTGCCAGCAGTGAATCCGCGGGGGGGAGCACAGATACGCAGTATTTT
- | TRBJ2-1 | TRBV3-1/TRBV3-2 | - | CASSLRDEQFF | TGTGCCAGCAGCCTAAGGGACGAGCAGTTCTTC
once | TRBJ1-5 | TRBV15 | TRBD1 | CATSRDRGRLNQPQHF | TGTGCCACCAGCAGGGACAGGGGACGCCTCAATCAGCCCCAGCATTTT
- | TRBJ2-1 | TRBV6-5 | TRBD2 | CASRPTRGEYNEQFF | TGTGCCAGCAGGCCGACCCGGGGGGAATACAATGAGCAGTTCTTC
- | TRBJ1-1 | TRBV7-6 | TRBD1 | CASSSLTGEAFF | TGTGCCAGCAGCTCCTTGACAGGGGAGGCTTTCTTT
- | TRBJ1-2 | TRBV5-4 | - | CASSPPGPVGYGYTF | TGTGCCAGCAGCCCACCGGGACCTGTGGGCTATGGCTACACCTTC
- | TRBJ1-6 | TRBV6-2/TRBV6-3 | TRBD1 | CASSPLGQGEESPLHF | TGTGCCAGCAGTCCCCTCGGACAGGGGGAGGAATCACCCCTCCACTTT
- | TRBJ1-1 | TRBV9 | TRBD1 | CASSGTGVTEAFF | TGTGCCAGCAGCGGGACAGGGGTCACTGAAGCTTTCTTT
- | TRBJ1-4 | TRBV19 | - | CASSMSGAEKLFF | TGTGCCAGTAGTATGAGCGGCGCCGAAAAACTGTTTTTT
- | TRBJ2-2 | TRBV6-2/TRBV6-3 | - | CASSYSTPGAAGELFF | TGTGCCAGCAGTTACTCGACCCCAGGGGCTGCCGGGGAGCTGTTTTTT
- | TRBJ1-2 | TRBV5-1 | - | CASSLTGQSGYTF | TGCGCCAGCAGCTTAACAGGGCAAAGTGGCTACACCTTC